Given below is one T cell receptor beta chain in context. This record belongs to a study of cytomegalovirus exposure and HLA in healthy donors. Use of 60 Vbeta and 13 Jbeta primers characterized the PCR. TCRdb's table, derived via immunoSEQ multiplex PCR, lists solely in-frame clones and lacks some. Here the sample table reports around 100,000 clones. The CDR3 consists of 16 residues. Trimming stripped 5 bases from V and 0 bases from J, with 15 bases between. Germline CDR1 reads MDHEN; CDR2 reads SYDVKM. The chain recombines TRBV28 with TRBJ2-3, with D uncertain. The TCR comes from a man in his forties or fifties in good health and CMV-seronegative. The sequenced sample was PBMCs. The CDR3: CASSDVAVPSTDTQYF. CDR3 nucleotides: TGTGCCAGCAGTGACGTAGCAGTTCCTAGCACAGATACGCAGTATTTT.